Listed here are 28 T cell receptor beta chains from one sample, sequenced in a study of T-cell reconstitution after alpha-beta-depleted transplantation in children. Unique molecular identifiers tagged the TCRbeta library. Using its own MiXCR run on the PCR reads, TCRdb lists one record per CDR3 protein. This sample has around 52,000 distinct CDR3 sequences, with under 6% found just once. The sequences come from PBMCs, mostly from graft donor cells, collected 60 days after TCRalphabeta/CD19-depleted stem cell transplant. The source is a female patient aged 2-9 years who had a stem cell transplant for aplastic anemia, so the T cells may come from the graft donor.

This clonotype showed up just a few times. The chain employs TRBV7-9 and TRBJ2-3, with TRBD1 as a possible D gene (6 bases). Germline CDR1 and CDR2: SEHNR and FQNEAQ (reference sequence). The V gene lost 5 bases and the J gene lost 5 bases, with 17 bases spanning the gap. CDR3 length: 15 amino acids. The CDR3, as DNA: TGTGCCAGCAGCGACTCAAACAGGGTCGGAGATACGCAGTATTTT. It is translated as CASSDSNRVGDTQYF.

Ten or more counts support this clonotype. The rearrangement joins TRBV20-1 to TRBJ2-1, with TRBD1 matching 8 bases. The V segment lost 0 bases and the J segment 8 bases; nucleotides outside the gene matches: 9. From germline, CDR1 is DFQATT and CDR2 SNEGSKA (reference sequence). The CDR3 totals 15 residues. CDR3 residues: CSARDLQGAKDEQFF. CDR3 DNA sequence: TGCAGTGCTAGAGATTTGCAGGGGGCGAAGGATGAGCAGTTCTTC.

The chain recombines TRBV7-3 with TRBJ2-2; 9 bases are a match to TRBD1. CDR1 and CDR2 (germline): SGHTA, FQGTGA. Losses at the gene ends were 1 base for V and 4 bases for J; bases not matched to a gene: 1. The CDR3 is 15 residues long. CDR3 nucleotides: TGTGCCAGCAGCTTAATGGGACAGGGCACCGGGGAGCTGTTTTTT. Its protein product is CASSLMGQGTGELFF. The complete variable domain, with remaining parts taken from reference TRBV7-3 and TRBJ2-2, reads GAGVSQTPSNKVTEKGKYVELRCDPISGHTALYWYRQSLGQGPEFLIYFQGTGAADDSGLPNDRFFAVRPEGSVSTLKIQRTERGDSAVYLCASSLMGQGTGELFFGEGSRLTVL.

The chain recombines TRBV3-1 with TRBJ2-3; D gene uncertain. This CDR3 spans 15 amino acids. Trimming removed 4 bases from V and 5 bases from J, with 16 bases in between. CDR1 is LGHDT and CDR2 is YNNKEL in the germline V gene (reference sequence). CDR3 sequence: CASSPQPGSGDTQYF. The CDR3 DNA follows: TGTGCCAGCAGCCCCCAGCCCGGGTCGGGAGATACGCAGTATTTT.

This clonotype was seen more than once but under ten times. The rearrangement joins TRBV5-5 to TRBJ1-2; tentatively, D is TRBD1 (6 bases). The germline gives CDR1 SGHKS, CDR2 YYEKEE (reference sequence). This CDR3 is built from 13 residues. V was trimmed by 4 bases and J by 8 bases, leaving 15 bases between them. The CDR3 region is CASSPRGAEGYTF. The CDR3 nucleotides are TGTGCCAGCAGCCCTAGGGGGGCGGAAGGCTACACCTTC.

Ten or more counts support this clonotype. The chain is built from TRBV4-1 and TRBJ2-1; 13 bases map to TRBD2. The V and J ends lost 2 bases and 6 bases, in that order; junction bases with no gene match: 4. The CDR3 loop spans 16 amino acids. Germline values: CDR1 MGHRA, CDR2 YSYEKL. CDR3 amino acids: CASSQRGLAGANEQFF. The CDR3 nucleotides are TGCGCCAGCAGCCAACGAGGACTAGCGGGAGCCAATGAGCAGTTCTTC.

This clonotype was seen more than once but under ten times. The chain carries TRBV11-2 and TRBJ2-5, with D perhaps matching TRBD2 (5 bases). This CDR3 is built from 13 residues. The V and J ends lost 5 bases and 0 bases respectively, with 7 bases between them. Germline V gene data show CDR1 as SGHAT and CDR2 as FQNNGV. The CDR3 bases are TGTGCCAGCAGCCGCGGGTACCAAGAGACCCAGTACTTC. It specifies CASSRGYQETQYF.

In its sample, this clonotype was seen many times. This rearrangement joins TRBV11-2 to TRBJ2-7; 16 nucleotides agree with TRBD2. This CDR3 comprises 17 residues. V dropped 5 bases and J dropped 2; count of bases not matched to a gene: 6. In germline, CDR1 is SGHAT, CDR2 FQNNGV. The CDR3 region has the DNA TGTGCCAGCAGCCCCCCGGGACTAGCGGGAGGGCCCTACGAGCAGTACTTC. Its translation is CASSPPGLAGGPYEQYF.

This clonotype was seen at least ten times. This chain links TRBV4-2 with TRBJ2-3; D may be TRBD1 (5 bases). V was clipped by 1 base and J by 2 bases, with 13 bases between them. CDR1 and CDR2 (germline): LGHNA, YNFKEQ. This CDR3 has 16 amino acids. CDR3 nucleotide sequence: TGTGCCAGCAGCCAAGGATTACAGGCCCTCACAGATACGCAGTATTTT. It yields the protein CASSQGLQALTDTQYF.

This clonotype turned up a few times. The chain combines TRBV4-1 with TRBJ2-5; D may be TRBD1 or TRBD2 (5 bases each). CDR3 length equals 14 residues. CDR1 and CDR2 (germline): MGHRA, YSYEKL. V gave up 5 bases and J gave up 8 bases, with 18 bases separating them. CDR3 residues: CASSGGRREETQYF. As DNA, the CDR3 is TGCGCCAGCAGCGGGGGTAGGCGTGAGGAAACCCAGTACTTC.

This clonotype was observed many times. V usage is TRBV6-1 and J usage is TRBJ2-3; D possibly corresponds to TRBD1 (6 bases). From germline, CDR1 is MNHNS and CDR2 SASEGT. Trimming shortened V by 9 bases and J by 0 bases, and 13 bases separated the two germline ends. CDR3 length equals 14 residues. For the CDR3, the DNA is TGTGCCAGACCGGGACACGCTAGCACAGATACGCAGTATTTT. Translation gives CARPGHASTDTQYF.

Ten or more counts support this clonotype. The chain employs TRBV20-1 and TRBJ2-5, with unresolved D. Germline CDR1 DFQATT, CDR2 SNEGSKA (reference sequence). The CDR3 loop spans 14 amino acids. The ends were cut back, 4 bases at V and 5 bases at J, with 17 bases in the middle. The CDR3 loop is CSANVSPYGETQYF. The CDR3 coding sequence is TGCAGTGCTAATGTCAGTCCTTACGGCGAGACCCAGTACTTC.

In its sample, this clonotype was seen many times. This chain links TRBV15 with TRBJ2-2; no clear D gene. V was clipped by 3 bases and J by 3 bases, with 11 bases between them. This CDR3 comprises 15 residues. Germline CDR1 LNHNV, CDR2 YYDKDF (reference sequence). The CDR3 is CATSRKHRDTGELFF. DNA of the CDR3: TGTGCCACCAGCAGGAAGCACCGCGACACCGGGGAGCTGTTTTTT. Drawing the rest from reference TRBV15 and TRBJ2-2, the complete variable domain is DAMVIQNPRYQVTQFGKPVTLSCSQTLNHNVMYWYQQKSSQAPKLLFHYYDKDFNNEADTPDNFQSRRPNTSFCFLDIRSPGLGDTAMYLCATSRKHRDTGELFFGEGSRLTVL.

This clonotype was seen many times. The J gene is TRBJ1-6, the V gene TRBV28, with 7 bases lining up with TRBD1. The CDR3 has 13 amino acids. Trimming at V came to 5 bases and at J to 18 bases, leaving 13 bases not matched to a gene. In germline, CDR1 is MDHEN, CDR2 SYDVKM. Here the CDR3 reads CASSQHQTGPAHF. CDR3 nucleotides: TGTGCCAGCAGTCAACATCAGACAGGGCCGGCCCACTTT.

This clonotype appeared many times. The V call is TRBV6-2 or TRBV6-3, the J call TRBJ2-5, with D unresolved. Trimming removed 0 bases at V and 4 bases at J, with 0 bases between. Per the germline V gene, CDR1 is MNHEY and CDR2 is SVGEGT. This CDR3 is 11 amino acids long. CDR3: CASSYSETQYF. The CDR3 DNA follows: TGTGCCAGCAGTTACTCAGAGACCCAGTACTTC.

This clonotype was seen at least ten times. This rearrangement joins TRBV24-1 to TRBJ2-3; D may be TRBD1 (5 bases). CDR1 and CDR2 (germline): KGHDR, SFDVKD. Trimming cost V 2 bases and J 4 bases, with 9 bases left between them. This CDR3 spans 14 amino acids. The DNA for the CDR3 is TGTGCCACCAGTGATTCAAGGGGCGCAGATACGCAGTATTTT. Amino acids: CATSDSRGADTQYF.

This clonotype was counted ten times or more. The chain uses TRBV6-6 and TRBJ2-1, with TRBD2 matching over 7 bases. The V gene end was trimmed by 6 bases and the J gene end by 6 bases; junction bases not matched to a gene: 11. The CDR3 length is 15 residues. Germline CDR1 and CDR2: MNHNY and SVGAGI (reference sequence). CDR3 DNA sequence: TGTGCCAGCAGCAAACTAGCGCTTCAAGGCAATGAGCAGTTCTTC. The encoded protein is CASSKLALQGNEQFF.

This clonotype was recorded many times. The chain couples TRBV9 to TRBJ2-1; 12 positions match TRBD2. The V gene end was trimmed by 4 bases and the J gene end by 7 bases; junction bases not matched to a gene: 6. The CDR3 runs to 15 residues. Germline CDR1 and CDR2: SGDLS and YYNGEE. CDR3 region: CASSSLAGGLNEQFF. The CDR3 DNA reads as TGTGCCAGCAGCTCTCTAGCGGGAGGGCTAAATGAGCAGTTCTTC.

This clonotype showed up many times. The rearrangement joins TRBV18 to TRBJ1-1; D gene unclear. Per the germline V gene, CDR1 is KGHSH and CDR2 is LQKENI. The ends were cut back, 3 bases at V and 2 bases at J, with 19 bases in the middle. The CDR3 runs 17 residues. CDR3 in amino acids: CASSPDLGRGRNTEAFF. DNA of the CDR3: TGTGCCAGCTCACCCGATCTAGGTCGGGGTCGAAACACTGAAGCTTTCTTT.

The sample holds many counts of this clonotype. The chain combines TRBV4-3 with TRBJ2-7, with 14 positions matching TRBD2. This CDR3 is 17 amino acids long. Germline CDR1 reads LGHNA; CDR2 reads YSLEER. Trimming at V came to 0 bases and at J to 1 base, leaving 2 bases not matched to a gene. The chain's CDR3 is CASSQETSGRASYEQYF. The CDR3 DNA sequence: TGCGCCAGCAGCCAAGAGACTAGCGGGAGGGCGTCCTACGAGCAGTACTTC.

This clonotype has ten or more counts. The chain recombines TRBV4-2 with TRBJ1-2; D is ambiguous. This CDR3 has 16 amino acids. Trimming shortened V by 0 bases and J by 2 bases, and 13 bases separated the two germline ends. Germline-derived CDR1 and CDR2 are LGHNA and YNFKEQ. Here the CDR3 reads CASSQDASLGNYGYTF. CDR3 coding DNA: TGTGCCAGCAGCCAAGACGCGTCTCTCGGGAACTATGGCTACACCTTC.

This clonotype was counted ten times or more. The gene calls are TRBV3-1 and TRBJ1-4; D is unclear. The V gene lost 0 bases and the J gene lost 8 bases, with 16 bases spanning the gap. The CDR3 has 16 amino acids. Germline V gives CDR1 LGHDT, CDR2 YNNKEL (reference sequence). The CDR3 is CASSQEMWQEDEKLFF. The CDR3 DNA is TGTGCCAGCAGCCAAGAAATGTGGCAGGAGGACGAAAAACTGTTTTTT.

There are many counts of this clonotype. V usage is TRBV5-1 and J usage is TRBJ2-5; tentatively, D is TRBD2 (7 bases). V dropped 7 bases and J dropped 5 bases, with 21 bases sitting between them. CDR3 length equals 15 residues. Germline-derived CDR1 and CDR2 are SGHRS and YFSETQ. CDR3 nucleotides: TGCGCCAGCGGCCCAGATCGGGGGGCCGAGGAGACCCAGTACTTC. Translated, it gives CASGPDRGAEETQYF. Filled out from reference TRBV5-1 and TRBJ2-5, the complete variable domain reads KAGVTQTPRYLIKTRGQQVTLSCSPISGHRSVSWYQQTPGQGLQFLFEYFSETQRNKGNFPGRFSGRQFSNSRSEMNVSTLELGDSALYLCASGPDRGAEETQYFGPGTRLLVL.

This clonotype has ten or more counts. This chain uses TRBV6-4 with TRBJ2-2, with D unresolved. The germline gives CDR1 MRHNA, CDR2 SNTAGT. The CDR3 extends over 14 amino acids. The V end lost 1 base, the J end lost 7 bases, and 10 bases lay between the germline ends. For the CDR3, the DNA is TGTGCCAGCAGTGACTTACCCGAAATCGGGGAGCTGTTTTTT. It translates to CASSDLPEIGELFF.

This clonotype was found many times. This chain joins TRBV6-2 or TRBV6-3 and TRBJ2-7, with a possible D match to TRBD1 (5 bases). The germline V gene encodes CDR1 MNHEY and CDR2 SVGEGT. V was shortened by 6 bases and J by 3 bases, with 12 bases between the two germline ends. The CDR3 has 13 amino acids. The DNA for the CDR3 is TGTGCCAGCAGGGGGCATTCCCACTACGAGCAGTACTTC. Its translation is CASRGHSHYEQYF.

This clonotype occurred many times. The rearrangement uses TRBV28 and TRBJ1-2, with 10 bases identical to TRBD1. The CDR3 covers 15 residues. The germline CDR1 and CDR2 sequences are MDHEN and SYDVKM. Germline trimming cut 5 bases from V and 8 bases from J; bases unmatched to any gene: 11. This CDR3 reads CASSIPGQGSLGYTF. In nucleotides, the CDR3 is TGTGCCAGCAGTATCCCGGGACAGGGGAGCTTGGGCTACACCTTC.

Many counts were recorded for this clonotype. This rearrangement joins TRBV5-1 to TRBJ2-5, with TRBD1 matching 9 bases. Germline CDR1 reads SGHRS; CDR2 reads YFSETQ. J lost 4 bases, V lost 3 bases, and 4 bases had no gene match. This CDR3 has 14 amino acids. CDR3 sequence: CASSSGTGRETQYF. The CDR3 DNA sequence: TGCGCCAGCAGCTCCGGGACAGGGAGAGAGACCCAGTACTTC.

This clonotype appeared many times. V and J are TRBV7-2 and TRBJ2-7; D unresolved. From germline, CDR1 is SGHTA and CDR2 FQGNSA. Deletions cut 4 bases from V and 4 bases from J, with 11 bases between. The CDR3 has 13 amino acids. The CDR3 is CASSYVRLYEQYF. For the CDR3, the DNA is TGTGCCAGCAGCTACGTCCGACTTTACGAGCAGTACTTC.